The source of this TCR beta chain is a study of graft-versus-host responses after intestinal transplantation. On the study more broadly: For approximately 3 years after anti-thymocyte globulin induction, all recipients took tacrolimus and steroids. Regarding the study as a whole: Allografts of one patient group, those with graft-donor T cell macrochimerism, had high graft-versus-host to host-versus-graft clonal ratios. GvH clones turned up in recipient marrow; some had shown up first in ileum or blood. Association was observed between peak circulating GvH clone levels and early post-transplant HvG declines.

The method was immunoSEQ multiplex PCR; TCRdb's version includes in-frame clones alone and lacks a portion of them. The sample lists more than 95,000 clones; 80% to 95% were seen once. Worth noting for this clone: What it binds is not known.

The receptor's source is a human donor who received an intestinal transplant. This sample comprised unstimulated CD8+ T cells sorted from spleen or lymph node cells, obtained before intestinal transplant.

CDR3 DNA: TGTGCCAGCAGCTTGGGGATGGACAGGGCGGATACTGAAGCTTTCTTT. Protein: CASSLGMDRADTEAFF. The rearrangement joins TRBV5-8 to TRBJ1-1; 8 nucleotides align to TRBD1. The CDR3 is made up of 16 amino acids. With 0 bases clipped from V and 5 bases from J, the junction kept 9 bases outside the gene matches. Germline-derived CDR1 and CDR2 are SGHTS and YDEGEE.